A single sample is the source of the 3 T cell receptor beta chains below, sequenced in a study of CD8+ T cells in alopecia areata. Treatment described: oral pan-JAK inhibitor, 5-10 mg twice daily. TCR sequencing used cDNA made by reverse transcription of extracted RNA. Profiled with immunoSEQ multiplex PCR; TCRdb holds only in-frame clones, not every one. The table records 90,000 to 150,000 clones, 53% of them present only once. Sample: CD4+ T cells sorted from blood, taken at week 4, from a patient treated with tofacitinib. These receptors all stem from a human donor with alopecia areata.

The chain recombines TRBV15 with TRBJ2-1, with 9 bases matching TRBD2. V was clipped by 3 bases and J by 3 bases; unmatched bases: 6. The germline CDR1 and CDR2 sequences are LNHNV and YYDKDF (reference sequence). The CDR3 has 16 amino acids. The CDR3 DNA reads as TGTGCCACCAGCAGCTTAGCGGGGGAATTCTACAATGAGCAGTTCTTC. As protein: CATSSLAGEFYNEQFF.

CDR3 region: CASSEVLGGTQYF. CDR3 sequence (DNA): TGTGCCAGCAGTGAAGTCCTCGGCGGGACCCAGTACTTC. The chain employs TRBV2 and TRBJ2-5; no reliable D call. Germline CDR1 and CDR2: SNHLY and FYNNEI. The CDR3 runs to 13 residues. V lost 1 base, J lost 7 bases, and 10 bases lay in between.

The DNA for the CDR3 is TGTGCCAGCAGCATCGTGGGCAGCTACGAGCAGTACTTC. Encoded protein: CASSIVGSYEQYF. The chain couples TRBV5-4 to TRBJ2-7; D gene unclear. The V end was cut by 4 bases, the J end by 3 bases, with 11 bases between. Germline CDR1 and CDR2: SGHNT and YYREEE (reference sequence). The CDR3 runs to 13 residues.